One T cell receptor beta chain is described in this entry. As processed by the authors: Amplifying reference gene primers gave estimates of nucleated cell counts. TCRdb keeps only in-frame clones here, not all; method: immunoSEQ multiplex PCR. V and J calls and clone size are given by that table; D and trimming were obtained from the DNA. The table lists some 140,000 clones, around 81% of them singletons. This sample is part of a study of blood T cell repertoires in COVID-19. As for the study in general: Acute and convalescent COVID-19 samples came from the United States, Italy and Spain. In each case, the material was cDNA or gDNA derived from T cells, B-cell-depleted T cells, or PBMCs.

The V and J ends lost 4 bases and 1 base respectively, with 8 bases between them. Germline V gene lookup returns CDR1 SGHRS and CDR2 YFSETQ. This CDR3 is 14 amino acids long. The sequenced material came from peripheral blood. This clonotype was sampled from a woman aged 60-75 years with active or convalescent COVID-19. The chain has TRBV5-1 and TRBJ1-4; D unresolved. CDR3 in amino acids: CASSKGGTNEKLFF. CDR3 sequence (DNA): TGCGCCAGCAGCAAAGGAGGAACTAATGAAAAACTGTTTTTT.